This T cell receptor (beta chain) was recovered during a study of post-analysis software for immune sequencing data. Regarding the study as a whole: There was significantly lower normalized Chao1 diversity in multiple sclerosis patients than in controls.

Unique molecular identifiers were carried by the TCR beta cDNA libraries. From around 0.96 to 9.9 million T cells, hundreds of thousands of cDNA molecules were obtained. Each CDR3 protein is one row after TCRdb ran MiXCR on the PCR reads. This table has about 770,000 distinct CDR3 sequences, about 45% appearing once. There are a few counts of this clonotype. The antigen is undetermined. The clonotype was recovered from a girl aged 10-17 years with multiple sclerosis. The sequenced material came from blood.

The CDR3 protein is CASSPIQPNEKLFF. In nucleotides, the CDR3 is TGTGCCAGCTCACCCATACAGCCGAATGAAAAACTGTTTTTT. The rearrangement uses TRBV18 and TRBJ1-4; the D is unclear. Trimming left V 3 bases short and J 5 bases short, with 10 bases between. Germline CDR1 KGHSH, CDR2 LQKENI. CDR3 length: 14 amino acids.